Below, 5 T cell receptor beta chains from the same sample are listed, as sequenced in a study of blood T cell repertoires in COVID-19. The repertoire was sequenced with immunoSEQ multiplex PCR; TCRdb's copy has only in-frame clones and lacks some. The data show 150,000 to 200,000 clones, 65% to 90% seen once. Sequenced input: PBMCs or T cells enriched from blood (not recorded which). The source is a man between 50 and 59 years old who had recovered from COVID-19.

This clone was counted once. The gene calls are TRBV3-1 (or the pseudogene TRBV3-2) and TRBJ2-2; D possibly corresponds to TRBD2 (5 bases). The CDR3 length is 17 residues. From germline, CDR1 is LGHDT and CDR2 YNNKEL (reference sequence). Deletions cut 1 base from V and 4 bases from J, with 16 bases between. The CDR3 sequence is CASSQGADLVITGELFF. In nucleotides, the CDR3 is TGTGCCAGCAGCCAAGGAGCGGATTTGGTGATCACCGGGGAGCTGTTTTTT.

The chain couples TRBV7-3 to TRBJ1-1; the D gene is possibly TRBD1 (5 bases). CDR1 and CDR2 (germline): SGHTA, FQGTGA. V shed 2 bases and J shed 6 bases, with 10 bases lying between them. The length of the CDR3 is 13 residues. The CDR3 DNA reads as TGTGCCAGCAGCTTACAGGGAGGCGCTGAAGCTTTCTTT. Residues: CASSLQGGAEAFF.

The rearrangement joins TRBV19 to TRBJ2-2; D unresolved. The germline CDR1 and CDR2 sequences are LNHDA and SQIVND (reference sequence). V gave up 0 bases and J gave up 5 bases, with 7 bases separating them. This CDR3 is 14 amino acids long. The CDR3: CASSIERFTGELFF. The CDR3 DNA sequence: TGTGCCAGTAGTATAGAGAGGTTTACCGGGGAGCTGTTTTTT.

V usage is TRBV5-6 and J usage is TRBJ2-5, with TRBD2 identical over 8 bases. Losses at the gene ends were 6 bases for V and 3 bases for J; bases not matched to a gene: 4. The CDR3 is 13 residues long. CDR1 is SGHDT and CDR2 is YYEEEE in the germline V gene. The CDR3 DNA reads as TGTGCCAGCACAACGGGGGGGAAAGAGACCCAGTACTTC. Translation gives CASTTGGKETQYF. The variable domain in full, with the rest retrieved from reference TRBV5-6 and TRBJ2-5, is DAGVTQSPTHLIKTRGQQVTLRCSPKSGHDTVSWYQQALGQGPQFIFQYYEEEERQRGNFPDRFSGHQFPNYSSELNVNALLLGDSALYLCASTTGGKETQYFGPGTRLLVL.

The chain combines TRBV9 with TRBJ1-1; 7 nucleotides agree with TRBD1. Per germline, CDR1 SGDLS and CDR2 YYNGEE. Trimming removed 2 bases from V and 2 bases from J; junction bases left unmatched: 3. CDR3 size: 14 residues. The CDR3 coding sequence is TGTGCCAGCAGCGTCACAGGGGTCAACACTGAAGCTTTCTTT. Amino acid sequence: CASSVTGVNTEAFF.